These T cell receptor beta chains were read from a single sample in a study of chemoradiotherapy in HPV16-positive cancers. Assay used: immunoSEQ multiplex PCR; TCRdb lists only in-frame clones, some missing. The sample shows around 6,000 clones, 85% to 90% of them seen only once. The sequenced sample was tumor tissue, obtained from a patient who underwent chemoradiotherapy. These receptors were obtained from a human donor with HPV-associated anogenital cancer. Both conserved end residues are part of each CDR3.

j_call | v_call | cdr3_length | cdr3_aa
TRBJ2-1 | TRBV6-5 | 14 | CASSYRSSVLEQFF
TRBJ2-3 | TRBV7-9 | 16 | CASLEVRGATTDTQYF
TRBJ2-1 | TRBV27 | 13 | CASSPTTSGAQFF
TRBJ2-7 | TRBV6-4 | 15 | CASSAEAGSSYEQYF
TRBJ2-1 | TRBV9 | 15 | CASSELAGVRNEQFF
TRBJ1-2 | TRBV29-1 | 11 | CSVESGGGYTF
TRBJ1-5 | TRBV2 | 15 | CASRGGEWVNQPQHF
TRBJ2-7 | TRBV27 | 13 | CASSLDRGYEQYF
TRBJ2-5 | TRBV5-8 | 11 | CAVEGGQTQYF
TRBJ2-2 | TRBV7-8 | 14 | CASSWDRYTGELFF
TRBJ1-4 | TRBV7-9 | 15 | CASSLGQGAGEKLFF
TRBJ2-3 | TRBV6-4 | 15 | CASSLTVSRGDTQYF
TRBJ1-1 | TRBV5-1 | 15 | CASNSGGFRNTEAFF